Many counts were recorded for the clone carrying this T cell receptor (beta chain). This specimen comes from a study of T cell repertoires in cytomegalovirus infection. From the reads, TCRdb called clonotypes with MiXCR, one entry per CDR3 protein. The table records approximately 500,000 distinct CDR3 sequences, roughly 10% of them present only once. V gave up 7 bases and J gave up 5 bases; unmatched junction bases: 14. This CDR3 has 17 residues. Germline values: CDR1 MNHNY, CDR2 SVGAGI (reference sequence). The clonotype originates from a human donor in good health (CMV status not recorded). Some clones in this sample may be carry-over from other donors' samples. V and J are TRBV6-6 and TRBJ1-2, with TRBD1 matching over 12 bases. What was sequenced was PBMCs. CDR3 sequence reads: CASTLPGTGGRGYGYTF. The CDR3 bases are TGTGCCAGCACCCTACCGGGGACAGGGGGCAGAGGTTATGGCTACACCTTC.